This T cell receptor (beta chain) was sequenced during a study of neurological immune-mediated disorders. Findings and caveats of the study: In HTLV-1-associated myelopathy, TCR clonal expansion was greatest, whereas multiple sclerosis had the least, falling below healthy controls. There were no CDR3 amino acid sequences shared by expanded clones across subjects, a result suggesting private repertoires in all groups.

This clonotype was detected many times. Its target is unknown. Germline V lookup: CDR1 MNHEY, CDR2 SVGAGI. The ends lost 7 bases at V and 4 bases at J; junction bases unmatched: 13. The CDR3 loop spans 16 amino acids. The cDNA came from 5'RACE, which used 10-nucleotide random UMIs. From 15-18 subjects, every sequencing run obtained over 190 million TCR-beta sequences. TCRdb processed the 5' RACE reads anew with MiXCR; each CDR3 protein has one entry. The sample has 20,000 to 30,000 distinct CDR3 sequences, 5% to 7% seen once. Sequencing was performed on PBMCs. The chain couples TRBV6-5 to TRBJ2-5; 9 nucleotides align to TRBD2. The TCR sequence derives from a woman aged 35 to 49 in good health. The CDR3 protein is CASKRDSGSRGETQYF. In nucleotides, the CDR3 is TGTGCCAGCAAGAGGGATAGCGGGAGTCGTGGAGAGACCCAGTACTTC.